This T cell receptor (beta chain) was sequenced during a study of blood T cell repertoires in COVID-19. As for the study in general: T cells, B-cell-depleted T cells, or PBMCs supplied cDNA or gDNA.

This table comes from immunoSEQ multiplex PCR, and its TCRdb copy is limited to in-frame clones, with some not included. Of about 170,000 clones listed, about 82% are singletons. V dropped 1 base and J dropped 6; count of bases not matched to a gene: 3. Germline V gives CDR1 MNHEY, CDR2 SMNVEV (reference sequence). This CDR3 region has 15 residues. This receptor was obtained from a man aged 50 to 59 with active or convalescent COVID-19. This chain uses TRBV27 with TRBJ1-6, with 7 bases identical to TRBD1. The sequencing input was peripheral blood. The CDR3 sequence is CASSLFYRGNSPLHF. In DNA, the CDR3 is TGTGCCAGCAGTTTATTTTACAGGGGTAATTCACCCCTCCACTTT.